Each of the 22 T cell receptor beta chains below was sequenced from the same sample in a study of cytomegalovirus exposure and HLA in healthy donors. PCR amplification relied on 60 Vbeta primers (plus 13 Jbeta primers). This table comes from immunoSEQ multiplex PCR, and its TCRdb copy is limited to in-frame clones, with some not included. The sample includes 150,000 to 200,000 clones, less than 90% seen only once; the top ten take under 2.5%. What was sequenced was PBMCs. These receptors all stem from a woman aged 18-29 years in good health and CMV-seronegative.

Remarks on this clone: Germline and junction disagree at one end, which may indicate a read error. The chain has TRBV7-7 and TRBJ2-3; TRBD2 aligns across 9 bases. The CDR3 extends over 15 amino acids. CDR1 and CDR2 from the germline V gene are SSHAT and FNYEAQ (reference sequence). Written as DNA, the CDR3 is TGTGCTAGCAGCTTTAGCGGGAGAAGGACGGATACGCAGTATTTT. As protein: CASSFSGRRTDTQYF.

This rearrangement joins TRBV6-1 to TRBJ1-6, with D possibly TRBD1 on 6 matching bases. Germline lookup yields CDR1 MNHNS and CDR2 SASEGT. Trimming left V 5 bases short and J 0 bases short, with 8 bases between. The CDR3 consists of 15 residues. This chain's CDR3 is CASSLDSSYNSPLHF. The DNA for the CDR3 is TGTGCCAGCAGTTTGGACAGCTCCTATAATTCACCCCTCCACTTT.

DNA for the CDR3: TGTGCCAGCAGCTTAGTTAGGCAGGGGAGAGCCAAAAACATTCAGTACTTC. Protein product: CASSLVRQGRAKNIQYF. V gene TRBV13 combines with J gene TRBJ2-4; TRBD1 might be the D (6 bases). This CDR3 has 17 residues. Trimming removed 1 base from V and 0 bases from J, with 13 bases in between. CDR1 and CDR2 from the germline V gene are PRHDT and FYEKMQ (reference sequence).

This rearrangement joins TRBV4-1 to TRBJ2-7; TRBD2 matches at 7 bases. Germline lookup yields CDR1 MGHRA and CDR2 YSYEKL. With 0 bases clipped from V and 1 base from J, the junction kept 6 bases outside the gene matches. The CDR3 length is 16 residues. The chain's CDR3 is CASSQDSRETSYEQYF. As DNA, the CDR3 is TGCGCCAGCAGCCAAGACTCGCGGGAGACTTCCTACGAGCAGTACTTC.

The chain has TRBV4-1 and TRBJ2-5; tentative D call: TRBD2 (5 bases). Looked up from germline, CDR1 is MGHRA and CDR2 is YSYEKL. With 1 base removed from V and 3 bases from J, the gap between germline ends came to 15 bases. The CDR3 is made up of 16 amino acids. The CDR3 sequence is CASSQGVAIRKETQYF. The CDR3 bases are TGCGCCAGCAGCCAAGGGGTAGCGATAAGGAAAGAGACCCAGTACTTC.

This chain links TRBV7-8 with TRBJ2-5; 7 bases are a match to TRBD1. Looked up from germline, CDR1 is SGHVS and CDR2 is FQNEAQ. This CDR3 has 15 amino acids. V dropped 2 bases and J dropped 5; count of bases not matched to a gene: 8. CDR3 DNA: TGTGCCAGCAGCTTATGGGGACAGCCAAAGGAGACCCAGTACTTC. This gives the protein CASSLWGQPKETQYF.

The chain is built from TRBV18 and TRBJ2-2, with 10 bases aligning to TRBD2. This CDR3 contains 16 residues. From germline, CDR1 is KGHSH and CDR2 LQKENI. The V segment lost 2 bases and the J segment 3 bases; nucleotides outside the gene matches: 3. The CDR3 reads CASSPFTSGDTGELFF. The CDR3 DNA is TGTGCCAGCTCACCATTCACTAGCGGGGACACCGGGGAGCTGTTTTTT.

The V and J genes are TRBV5-6 and TRBJ2-3; TRBD2 matches at 10 bases. The junction had 7 bases not matched to a gene; V was cut back by 5 bases and J by 4 bases. Germline CDR1 and CDR2: SGHDT and YYEEEE. The length of the CDR3 is 15 residues. In DNA, the CDR3 is TGTGCCAGCAGTTTCCTAGCGGGGGCTTCAGATACGCAGTATTTT. Encoded protein: CASSFLAGASDTQYF.

The chain is built from TRBV4-1 and TRBJ2-5; 8 bases match TRBD2. The DNA end lines up better with TRBJ2-7; the J call may be wrong. The CDR3 extends over 15 amino acids. Germline CDR1 is MGHRA and CDR2 is YSYEKL. As DNA, the CDR3 is TGCGCCAGCAGCCAAGACCCAGCGGGGGAGCCCGAGCAGTACTTC. Translated, it gives CASSQDPAGEPEQYF.

The J gene is TRBJ1-1, the V gene TRBV6-1; unclear D gene. Trimming removed 11 bases from V and 1 base from J, with 20 bases in between. The length of the CDR3 is 15 residues. Germline CDR1 reads MNHNS; CDR2 reads SASEGT. The chain's CDR3 is CAVKEGTKWNTEAFF. As DNA, the CDR3 is TGTGCCGTCAAGGAGGGAACGAAATGGAACACTGAAGCTTTCTTT.

The chain joins TRBV19 to TRBJ2-7; D possibly corresponds to TRBD2 (6 bases). Germline assignment: CDR1 LNHDA and CDR2 SQIVND (reference sequence). V was pared by 5 bases and J by 2 bases, with 13 bases between. This CDR3 has 14 amino acids. CDR3 DNA: TGTGCCAGTAGTGCCTCCACGGGGGCCTACGAGCAGTACTTC. Its protein product is CASSASTGAYEQYF. Full variable domain (outside the CDR3, taken from reference TRBV19 and TRBJ2-7): DGGITQSPKYLFRKEGQNVTLSCEQNLNHDAMYWYRQDPGQGLRLIYYSQIVNDFQKGDIAEGYSVSREKKESFPLTVTSAQKNPTAFYLCASSASTGAYEQYFGPGTRLTVT.

This chain connects TRBV11-2 to TRBJ2-7, with a possible D match to TRBD2 (5 bases). The CDR3 consists of 10 residues. Deletions cut 5 bases from V and 7 bases from J, with 6 bases between. Germline-derived CDR1 and CDR2 are SGHAT and FQNNGV. The CDR3 bases are TGTGCCAGCAGCCGAGGGGAGCAGTACTTC. Translated, it gives CASSRGEQYF. The full variable domain, in which reference TRBV11-2 and TRBJ2-7 provide the parts outside the CDR3, is EAGVAQSPRYKIIEKRQSVAFWCNPISGHATLYWYQQILGQGPKLLIQFQNNGVVDDSQLPKDRFSAERLKGVDSTLKIQPAKLEDSAVYLCASSRGEQYFGPGTRLTVT.

This chain joins TRBV5-1 and TRBJ1-4; D is possibly TRBD1 (6 bases). Germline CDR1 SGHRS, CDR2 YFSETQ. The CDR3 consists of 16 residues. V lost 0 bases, J lost 7 bases, and 16 bases lay in between. CDR3 in amino acids: CASSLGGGEPREKLFF. The CDR3 DNA sequence: TGCGCCAGCAGCTTGGGGGGGGGCGAGCCACGTGAAAAACTGTTTTTT.

In this sample, this clone turned up once. The gene calls are TRBV7-8 and TRBJ2-3; TRBD2 is a possible D gene (6 bases). V dropped 3 bases and J dropped 3 bases, with 19 bases sitting between them. This CDR3 has 17 amino acids. The germline V gene encodes CDR1 SGHVS and CDR2 FQNEAQ. CDR3 in amino acids: CASSFRQVRGVTDTQYF. The CDR3 nucleotides read TGTGCCAGCAGCTTCCGTCAGGTTCGCGGGGTGACAGATACGCAGTATTTT. Looking up the rest from reference TRBV7-8 and TRBJ2-3 gives the full variable domain: GAGVSQSPRYKVAKRGQDVALRCDPISGHVSLFWYQQALGQGPEFLTYFQNEAQLDKSGLPSDRFFAERPEGSVSTLKIQRTQQEDSAVYLCASSFRQVRGVTDTQYFGPGTRLTVL.

The genes are TRBV6-5 and TRBJ2-1, with 10 bases matching TRBD2. V lost 2 bases and J lost 10; bases outside the gene matches: 8. The CDR3 runs 15 residues. The germline CDR1 and CDR2 sequences are MNHEY and SVGAGI. The CDR3 nucleotides are TGTGCCAGCAGTTACACTAGCGGGAAGATAGAGGAGCAGTTCTTC. The encoded protein is CASSYTSGKIEEQFF.

The rearrangement links TRBV28 to TRBJ2-3; the D gene is possibly TRBD1 (5 bases). The CDR3 runs 16 residues. V was shortened by 5 bases and J by 3 bases, with 18 bases between the two germline ends. CDR1 and CDR2 from the germline V gene are MDHEN and SYDVKM. The CDR3 DNA sequence: TGTGCCAGCAGTCTCGCTTTCCAGGGTGGGACAGATACGCAGTATTTT. It yields the protein CASSLAFQGGTDTQYF.

The chain joins TRBV30 to TRBJ1-2, with TRBD1 matching over 7 bases. V gave up 3 bases and J gave up 9 bases; unmatched junction bases: 4. Germline V gives CDR1 GTSNPN, CDR2 SVGIG (reference sequence). The CDR3 spans 11 residues. CDR3 protein: CAWSRQGRYTF. The CDR3 bases are TGTGCCTGGAGCAGACAGGGACGCTACACCTTC. Using reference TRBV30 and TRBJ1-2 for the parts outside the CDR3, the full variable domain is SQTIHQWPATLVQPVGSPLSLECTVEGTSNPNLYWYRQAAGRGLQLLFYSVGIGQISSEVPQNLSASRPQDRQFILSSKKLLLSDSGFYLCAWSRQGRYTFGSGTRLTVV.

The rearrangement uses TRBV5-6 and TRBJ2-5, with D unclear. Trimming shortened V by 6 bases and J by 6 bases, and 9 bases separated the two germline ends. The CDR3 sequence is 11 residues long. CDR1 and CDR2 from the germline V gene are SGHDT and YYEEEE. CDR3 amino acids: CASMAAQTQYF. In nucleotides, the CDR3 is TGTGCCAGCATGGCGGCTCAGACCCAGTACTTC.

V and J are TRBV5-1 and TRBJ2-7, with 7 positions matching TRBD1. V shed 4 bases and J 1 base; nucleotides not matched to a gene: 2. The germline V gene has CDR1 SGHRS and CDR2 YFSETQ. The CDR3 consists of 13 residues. The CDR3 here is CASSLQGSYEQYF. In nucleotides, the CDR3 is TGCGCCAGCAGCCTACAGGGGTCCTACGAGCAGTACTTC.

This chain joins TRBV2 and TRBJ2-7, with no clear D. Germline CDR1 reads SNHLY; CDR2 reads FYNNEI. The CDR3 is made up of 10 amino acids. The V end lost 5 bases, the J end lost 6 bases, and 5 bases lay between the germline ends. CDR3 DNA sequence: TGTGCCAGCAGTCGAGGCGAGCAGTACTTC. Translated: CASSRGEQYF. Together with reference TRBV2 and TRBJ2-7, the CDR3 gives the full variable domain: EPEVTQTPSHQVTQMGQEVILRCVPISNHLYFYWYRQILGQKVEFLVSFYNNEISEKSEIFDDQFSVERPDGSNFTLKIRSTKLEDSAMYFCASSRGEQYFGPGTRLTVT.

The chain links TRBV5-6 to TRBJ2-1; TRBD2 is a possible D gene (6 bases). The CDR3 runs 15 residues. Germline CDR1 is SGHDT and CDR2 is YYEEEE. V lost 6 bases and J 0 bases, leaving 13 bases between the germline ends. Written as DNA, the CDR3 is TGTGCCAGCATGGGGGGAAGGAGCTCCTACAATGAGCAGTTCTTC. It specifies CASMGGRSSYNEQFF.

The CDR3: CASSLEQTGMNEKLFF. CDR3 DNA: TGTGCCAGCAGCTTAGAACAGACAGGGATGAATGAAAAACTGTTTTTT. The chain has TRBV7-2 and TRBJ1-4; 7 nucleotides line up with TRBD1. CDR3 size: 16 residues. Germline trimming cut 1 base from V and 5 bases from J; bases unmatched to any gene: 7. The germline V gene has CDR1 SGHTA and CDR2 FQGNSA.